These T cell receptor beta chains were read from a single sample in a study of CD8 T cells in ankylosing spondylitis. MiXCR was run by TCRdb on the 5' RACE reads, yielding one entry per CDR3 protein. Here the sample spans some 290,000 distinct CDR3 sequences, around 18% being singletons. The sample taken for sequencing was blood, either unsorted or a sorted T cell fraction (not recorded which). The receptors were gathered from a male donor with ankylosing spondylitis or in good health (not recorded which). Each CDR3 is given with its conserved first and last residue. D genes are given only for firm matches. Size values are once, few and many counts, or a class for expanded clones, and some rows have none.

-	TRBJ1-4	TRBV7-2	TRBD1	TGTGCCAGCAGCTTCCGACCGGGACAGGGAGAGGAAAAACTGTTTTTT	CASSFRPGQGEEKLFF
-	TRBJ2-1	TRBV19	TRBD2	TGTGCCAGTAGTTTTCAGCGGGGGCGGTACAATGAGCAGTTCTTC	CASSFQRGRYNEQFF
-	TRBJ2-5	TRBV5-1	TRBD2	TGCGCCAGCAGCTTGGGGGTAGCGGGAGAAGAGACCCAGTACTTC	CASSLGVAGEETQYF
few	TRBJ2-1	TRBV20-1	TRBD2	TGCAGTGCTAGTCTAGCGGGACACTCCTACAATGAGCAGTTCTTC	CSASLAGHSYNEQFF
few	TRBJ2-1	TRBV20-1	TRBD2	TGCAGTGCCCTAGAGGCAGGGAGGGTCTACAATGAGCAGTTCTTC	CSALEAGRVYNEQFF
-	TRBJ1-4	TRBV5-1	-	TGCGCCAGCAGCTTGTATCAGGTTGCAACTAATGAAAAACTGTTTTTT	CASSLYQVATNEKLFF
-	TRBJ2-3	TRBV24-1	-	TGTGCCACCAGTGATTGGGGCGGCGGCGGGGATACGCAGTATTTT	CATSDWGGGGDTQYF
few	TRBJ2-3	TRBV5-1	TRBD2	TGCGCCAGCAGCTCTGGGACTAGTCTCACAGATACGCAGTATTTT	CASSSGTSLTDTQYF
-	TRBJ2-1	TRBV27	-	TGTGCCGCCGCCTGGGACGCCTACAATGAGCAGTTCTTC	CAAAWDAYNEQFF
-	TRBJ2-3	TRBV24-1	-	TGTGCCACCAGTGATGAAGGAGAAATAACAGATACGCAGTATTTT	CATSDEGEITDTQYF
many	TRBJ2-1	TRBV20-1	-	TGCAGTGCTAGTACTAGCCCCAATGAGCAGTTCTTC	CSASTSPNEQFF
few	TRBJ1-3	TRBV20-1	-	TGCAGTGCTAGAGACCCGGGGTCTGACTCTGGAAACACCATATATTTT	CSARDPGSDSGNTIYF
few	TRBJ2-3	TRBV5-1	-	TGCGCCAGCAGCTTGGACACTTGGGACCCCACAGATACGCAGTATTTT	CASSLDTWDPTDTQYF
many	TRBJ2-1	TRBV5-1	-	TGCGCCAGCAGCTTGGCCAGGGTTTTTTACAATGAGCAGTTCTTC	CASSLARVFYNEQFF
few	TRBJ2-6	TRBV20-1	-	TGCAGTGCTTTAACAGGGCTAGCTGGGGCCAACGTCCTGACTTTC	CSALTGLAGANVLTF
few	TRBJ1-1	TRBV5-1	-	TGCGCCAGCAGCTTGGCCAATCAGGGCGCGGTGGCCACTGAAGCTTTCTTT	CASSLANQGAVATEAFF
-	TRBJ1-6	TRBV12-3/TRBV12-4	-	TGTGCCAGCGGACTTGGGGTTAGTTCACCCCTCCACTTT	CASGLGVSSPLHF
few	TRBJ2-1	TRBV7-2	TRBD2	TGTGCCAGCAGACGAACTAGCGGGGGGAACTCCTACAATGAGCAGTTCTTC	CASRRTSGGNSYNEQFF
few	TRBJ1-2	TRBV10-3	TRBD1	TGTGCCATCAGTGAACAAAGGACAGGGGGGAACTATGGCTACACCTTC	CAISEQRTGGNYGYTF
-	TRBJ2-1	TRBV30	TRBD2	TGTGCCTGGAGCGTAGGACTAGCGGGAGCCTACAATGAGCAGTTCTTC	CAWSVGLAGAYNEQFF
few	TRBJ2-1	TRBV7-8	-	TGTGCCAGCAACCCACTAGCTGCCGCAAATGAGCAGTTCTTC	CASNPLAAANEQFF
few	TRBJ2-2	TRBV10-3	-	TGTGCCATCAGTGAAGTAACAGGCGGGGAGCTGTTTTTT	CAISEVTGGELFF
-	TRBJ2-1	TRBV9	-	TGTGCCAGCAGCGTAGCATCGAGCCGCGCCTACAATGAGCAGTTCTTC	CASSVASSRAYNEQFF
few	TRBJ1-4	TRBV5-1	-	TGCGCCAGCAGCTTGGATGGCGATAATGAAAAACTGTTTTTT	CASSLDGDNEKLFF
-	TRBJ2-3	TRBV7-9	-	TGTGCCAGCAGCTCACAACTAGAGTCGGATACGCAGTATTTT	CASSSQLESDTQYF
many	TRBJ2-5	TRBV25-1	-	TGTGCCAGCAGTGATGGGACGATTACCGGATTAGAGACCCAGTACTTC	CASSDGTITGLETQYF
-	TRBJ2-1	TRBV20-1	TRBD2	TGCAGTGCTGGAACTTTAGCGGGAGGATCCTACAATGAGCAGTTCTTC	CSAGTLAGGSYNEQFF
-	TRBJ2-5	TRBV28	-	TGTGCCAGCAGTCCCCCCGGGGCTCGAGAGACCCAGTACTTC	CASSPPGARETQYF
-	TRBJ1-2	TRBV6-1	TRBD1	TGTGCCAGCAGTATTACAGGGGACTATGGCTACACCTTC	CASSITGDYGYTF
few	TRBJ1-1	TRBV12-3/TRBV12-4	-	TGTGCCAGCAGGCTTGGTGGGTACATGAACACTGAAGCTTTCTTT	CASRLGGYMNTEAFF
-	TRBJ2-6	TRBV20-1	TRBD2	TGCAGTGCAGAACCGGGACTAGCGGGGGAAGGAGGGGCCAACGTCCTGACTTTC	CSAEPGLAGEGGANVLTF
many	TRBJ2-2	TRBV10-2	-	TGCGCCAGCACCATAACCCGAGGCCAAAACACCGGGGAGCTGTTTTTT	CASTITRGQNTGELFF
-	TRBJ2-5	TRBV28	TRBD2	TGTGCCAGCAGGCCACTCCACCCTAGCGGGAGTGAGCGAGTGCAGACCCAGTACTTC	CASRPLHPSGSERVQTQYF
-	TRBJ2-1	TRBV4-2	TRBD2	TGTGCCAGCAGCCAAGACCTAGCGGGAGTCCGGGGTGAGCAGTTCTTC	CASSQDLAGVRGEQFF
-	TRBJ1-2	TRBV12-3/TRBV12-4	TRBD1	TGTGCCAGCAGTTCGACAGGGGCGAACTATGGCTACACCTTC	CASSSTGANYGYTF
-	TRBJ2-1	TRBV12-3/TRBV12-4	-	TGTGCCAGCAGTTTATCCCTGTCGGGCAGACTCACCTACAATGAGCAGTTCTTC	CASSLSLSGRLTYNEQFF
-	TRBJ2-3	TRBV12-3/TRBV12-4	TRBD2	TGTGCCAGCAGTTTGTTTTGGTTACTAGCGGGGGTGAATAACCTTAGCACAGATACGCAGTATTTT	CASSLFWLLAGVNNLSTDTQYF
-	TRBJ2-2	TRBV29-1	TRBD1	TGCAGCGTTCTGGCAGGGGGCACCGGGGAGCTGTTTTTT	CSVLAGGTGELFF
many	TRBJ1-5	TRBV20-1	-	TGCAGTGCGAGAAGGCCCAATCAGCCCCAGCATTTT	CSARRPNQPQHF
few	TRBJ1-1	TRBV2	-	TGTGCCAGCAGTGAAGCGCGGGCGGGTGAAGCTTTCTTT	CASSEARAGEAFF
-	TRBJ2-5	TRBV20-1	-	TGCAGTGCTAACGGAGGGGGCGCGGGGGAGACCCAGTACTTC	CSANGGGAGETQYF
few	TRBJ2-5	TRBV5-1	TRBD1	TGCGCCAGCAGCCCAAGGACAGGCTCTAAAGAGACCCAGTACTTC	CASSPRTGSKETQYF